This TCR beta chain was identified in a study of OX40 agonist ivuxolimab in advanced cancers. Method: immunoSEQ multiplex PCR; TCRdb's copy keeps in-frame clones and lacks some. This sample has some 22,000 clones, with approximately 80% found just once. Trimming shortened V by 1 base and J by 4 bases, and 8 bases separated the two germline ends. This CDR3 region has 14 residues. Germline V gene lookup returns CDR1 SGHVS and CDR2 FQNEAQ. Whole-study findings and limits: Patients with a partial response at 0.1-3.0 mg/kg had among the lowest clonal expansion.

Notes on this clone: No antigen is known for it.

This specimen was CD4+ or CD8+ T cells sorted from blood, taken in a trial of the OX40 agonist ivuxolimab. The sequence was obtained from an adult with an advanced solid tumor such as melanoma, head and neck, liver or kidney cancer. The chain is built from TRBV7-8 and TRBJ1-3; the D is unclear. CDR3 DNA: TGTGCCAGCAGCTTAGTGGGAGGGGGAAACACCATATATTTT. This sequence encodes CASSLVGGGNTIYF.